Presented here are 5 T cell receptor beta chains from one specimen sequenced in a study of regulatory T cells in long-lasting Graves disease. Time point defined: persistent/refractory GD, antithyroid drugs over 5 years with positive TRAb. With RNA extracted from PBMCs as input, the TCR library was made. Building the TCR beta libraries relied on iRepertoire HTBI primers, and CDR3 regions underwent Arm-PCR. One entry per CDR3 protein, called by TCRdb with MiXCR from the multiplex PCR reads. Counted here are 400,000 to 500,000 distinct CDR3 sequences, 20% to 25% occurring once; the ten biggest clones make up 6.5% to 10%. This material consisted of peripheral blood mononuclear cells (PBMCs), taken when the disease was refractory, from a patient treated with antithyroid drugs. These TCRs come from a female donor with Graves disease.

The chain is built from TRBV7-6 and TRBJ1-2; TRBD1 agrees at 7 bases. This CDR3 contains 15 residues. Germline V lookup: CDR1 SGHVS, CDR2 FNYEAQ. The junction had 6 bases not matched to a gene; V was cut back by 5 bases and J by 0 bases. The CDR3 nucleotides read TGTGCCAGCAGCCCCGGGACAGCCTCTAACTATGGCTACACCTTC. Encoded protein: CASSPGTASNYGYTF.

The chain employs TRBV27 and TRBJ2-1; D not certain. Germline CDR1 and CDR2: MNHEY and SMNVEV (reference sequence). V shed 3 bases and J shed 5 bases, with 14 bases lying between them. This CDR3 region has 15 residues. The CDR3 DNA is TGTGCCAGCAGTTTTCTGTGGGATCTGAACAATGAGCAGTTCTTC. This translates into CASSFLWDLNNEQFF.

The rearrangement joins TRBV3-1 to TRBJ2-5; a weak D match, TRBD1 (6 bases). V lost 0 bases and J lost 0, with 14 bases in between. CDR3 size: 17 residues. Per germline, CDR1 LGHDT and CDR2 YNNKEL (reference sequence). Here the CDR3 DNA reads TGTGCCAGCAGCCAAGAAGAAAGGACAGCGTACCAAGAGACCCAGTACTTC. Amino acid sequence: CASSQEERTAYQETQYF.

A few counts support this clonotype. This chain uses TRBV7-2 with TRBJ2-7; D call uncertain. Germline CDR1 SGHTA, CDR2 FQGNSA. With 4 bases removed from V and 4 bases from J, the gap between germline ends came to 14 bases. The CDR3 contains 14 residues. The DNA of the CDR3 is TGTGCCAGCAGCTCCCGCTCGGGCAGGTACGAGCAGTACTTC. Translation: CASSSRSGRYEQYF.

With regard to this clonotype: One base away lies a much larger clone, so this may be a sequencing read error. The CDR3 region is CASKAGGGYGQYF. The CDR3 nucleotides read TGTGCCAGCAAGGCGGGAGGGGGCTACGGGCAGTACTTC. The rearrangement uses TRBV11-1 and TRBJ2-7; 9 nucleotides agree with TRBD2. This CDR3 comprises 13 residues. Looked up from germline, CDR1 is SGHAT and CDR2 is FQDESV (reference sequence).